The text below deals with one TCR beta chain. The CDR3 loop spans 14 amino acids. V was trimmed by 6 bases and J by 6 bases, leaving 16 bases between them. Germline V gives CDR1 SGHAT, CDR2 FQNNGV. The sample belongs to a study of T cell changes during pregnancy in multiple sclerosis. Assay used: immunoSEQ multiplex PCR; TCRdb lists only in-frame clones, some missing. The data hold some 99,000 clones, with approximately 93% observed a single time. The V and J genes are TRBV11-2 and TRBJ2-3, with a tentative D call TRBD1 (5 bases). The TCR comes from a female donor with multiple sclerosis, enrolled in a pregnancy study. The sequences come from peripheral blood, collected after pregnancy. The CDR3 DNA is TGTGCCAGCAGGTTTAGGGGTCCGGGTGATACGCAGTATTTT. Translated: CASRFRGPGDTQYF.